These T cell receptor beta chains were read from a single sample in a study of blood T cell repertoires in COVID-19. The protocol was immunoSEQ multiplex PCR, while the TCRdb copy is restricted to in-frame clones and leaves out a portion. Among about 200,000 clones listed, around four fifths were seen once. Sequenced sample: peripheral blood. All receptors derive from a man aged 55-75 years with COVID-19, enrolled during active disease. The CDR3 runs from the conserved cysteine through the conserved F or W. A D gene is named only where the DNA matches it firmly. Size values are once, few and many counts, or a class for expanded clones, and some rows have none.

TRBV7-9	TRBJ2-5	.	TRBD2	TGTGCCAGCAGCTTGACTAGCGGGCACCAAGAGACCCAGTACTTC	CASSLTSGHQETQYF
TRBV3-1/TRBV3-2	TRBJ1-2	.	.	TGTGCCAGCAGCCAAGATGGAGTTGGCTATGGCTACACCTTC	CASSQDGVGYGYTF
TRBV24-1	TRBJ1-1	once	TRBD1	TGTGCCACCAGTGATGCCGGGACAGGGGACACTGAAGCTTTCTTT	CATSDAGTGDTEAFF
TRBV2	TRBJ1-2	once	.	TGTGCCAGCAGTGAGGATTTGGGCTTGAACTATGGCTACACCTTC	CASSEDLGLNYGYTF
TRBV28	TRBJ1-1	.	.	TGTGCCAGCAGTTTATACCAGTACACTGAAGCTTTCTTT	CASSLYQYTEAFF
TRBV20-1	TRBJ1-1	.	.	TGCAGTGCCGTCAGGAACACTGAAGCTTTCTTT	CSAVRNTEAFF
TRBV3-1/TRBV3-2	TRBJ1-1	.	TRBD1	TGTGCCAGCGCCCCACAGGGGCTGGAGACTGAAGCTTTCTTT	CASAPQGLETEAFF
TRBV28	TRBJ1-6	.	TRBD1	TGTGCCAGCAGTTCCGCGACAGGGATGAATTCACCCCTCCACTTT	CASSSATGMNSPLHF
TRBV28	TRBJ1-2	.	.	TGTGCCAGCAGTTTTCTCTGGCAGGGTGGCTACACCTTC	CASSFLWQGGYTF
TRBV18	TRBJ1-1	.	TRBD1	TGTGCCAGCTCACCACAGAAGACAGGGGGCCTCACTGAAGCTTTCTTT	CASSPQKTGGLTEAFF
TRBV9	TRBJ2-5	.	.	TGTGCCAGCAGCGTAGAGGGAACAGGGAATCAAGAGACCCAGTACTTC	CASSVEGTGNQETQYF
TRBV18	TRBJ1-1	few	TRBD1	TGTGCCAGCTCACCCAGAAAACAGGGGGCAGCAGGAGGAGCTTTCTTT	CASSPRKQGAAGGAFF
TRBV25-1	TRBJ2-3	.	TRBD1	TGTGCCAGCAGGACTGATCGGGACAGGGTCTCTGGCACAGATACGCAGTATTTT	CASRTDRDRVSGTDTQYF
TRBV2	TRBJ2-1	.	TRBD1	TGTGCCAGGACAGGGGTGGATGAGCAGTTCTTC	CARTGVDEQFF
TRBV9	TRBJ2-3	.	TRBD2	TGTGCCAGCAGCGTAGCGGCGGGAGGGCCGACAGATACGCAGTATTTT	CASSVAAGGPTDTQYF
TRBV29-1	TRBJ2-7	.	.	TGCAGCGTTGGGGATGGGGGGGCCTCCTACGAGCAGTACTTC	CSVGDGGASYEQYF
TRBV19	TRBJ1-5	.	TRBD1	TGTGCCAGTAGGGACAGGGCCATAAATCAGCCCCAGCATTTT	CASRDRAINQPQHF
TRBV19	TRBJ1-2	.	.	TGTGCCAGTAGTAATCAGGGGTTCTATGGCTACACCTTC	CASSNQGFYGYTF
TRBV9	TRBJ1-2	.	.	TGTGCCAGCAGCGAACATCCGACAACAGCTAACTATGGCTACACCTTC	CASSEHPTTANYGYTF
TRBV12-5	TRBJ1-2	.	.	TGTGCTAGTGGTTTGGTAGGGGCCCCTGGCTACACCTTC	CASGLVGAPGYTF
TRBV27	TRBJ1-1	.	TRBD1	TGTGCCAGCAGTTTGACAGGGGGAAGGACTGAAGCTTTCTTT	CASSLTGGRTEAFF
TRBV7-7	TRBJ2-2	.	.	TGTGCCAGCAGCTTAGCACAGCAAACCGGGGAGCTGTTTTTT	CASSLAQQTGELFF
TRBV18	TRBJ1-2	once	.	TGTGCCAGCTCACCACCTGCCCCGCGTGGAGATGGCTACACCTTC	CASSPPAPRGDGYTF
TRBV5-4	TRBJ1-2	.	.	TGTGCCAGCAGCTTCCCAGGCGCTAGCGACTATGGCTACACCTTC	CASSFPGASDYGYTF
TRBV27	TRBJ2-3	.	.	TGTGCCAGCAGCCGAAAGCCGACAACAGATACGCAGTATTTT	CASSRKPTTDTQYF
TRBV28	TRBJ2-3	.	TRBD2	TGTGCCAGCAGTTTTCCAGCGGGGGGCACAGATACGCAGTATTTT	CASSFPAGGTDTQYF
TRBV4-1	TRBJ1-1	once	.	TGCGCCAGCAGCCAGACCTCAGGGTTCACTGAAGCTTTCTTT	CASSQTSGFTEAFF
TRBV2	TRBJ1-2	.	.	TGTGCCAGCAGTGAACAGCGGGGTTTCGGCTACACCTTC	CASSEQRGFGYTF
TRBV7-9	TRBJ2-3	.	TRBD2	TGTGCCAGCAGCCTACTAGCGGGAGTAGCAGATACGCAGTATTTT	CASSLLAGVADTQYF
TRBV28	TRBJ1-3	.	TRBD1	TGTGCCAGCAGTTGGGACAGTAGAAACACCATATATTTT	CASSWDSRNTIYF
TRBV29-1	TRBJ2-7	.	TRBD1	TGCAGCGTTGGGACAGGGGGCATTGGAGAGCAGTACTTC	CSVGTGGIGEQYF
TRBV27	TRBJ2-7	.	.	TGTGCCAGCAGTTTCGCCCTGACCGGAGTCGAGCAGTACTTC	CASSFALTGVEQYF
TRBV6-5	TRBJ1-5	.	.	TGTGCCAGCAGTTGGACAGATAGCAATCAGCCCCAGCATTTT	CASSWTDSNQPQHF
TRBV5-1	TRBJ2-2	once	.	TGCGCCAGCAGCTTGGGGTCCGGAGTCCTAACCGGGGAGCTGTTTTTT	CASSLGSGVLTGELFF
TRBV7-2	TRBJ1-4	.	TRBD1	TGTGCCAGCAGCGTCCAGGGGGCCCCTAATGAAAAACTGTTTTTT	CASSVQGAPNEKLFF
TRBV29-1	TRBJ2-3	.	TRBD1	TGCAGCGTCGGGACAGGGGGCGCAGATACGCAGTATTTT	CSVGTGGADTQYF
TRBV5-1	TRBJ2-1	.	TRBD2	TGCGCCAGCAGCCCTGAACTAGCGGGCGGGTACAATGAGCAGTTCTTC	CASSPELAGGYNEQFF
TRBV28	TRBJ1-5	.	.	TGTGCCAGCAAACTCAGGGGCAGGGGTCAGCCCCAGCATTTT	CASKLRGRGQPQHF
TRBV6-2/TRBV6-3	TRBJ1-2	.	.	TGTGCCAGCAGTTCGAGCTATGGCTACACCTTC	CASSSSYGYTF
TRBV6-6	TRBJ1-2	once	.	TGTGCCAGCAGTAATAATGGCTACACCTTC	CASSNNGYTF
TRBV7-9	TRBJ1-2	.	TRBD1	TGTGCCAGCAGCCAGGGACAGGCAGTTTATGGCTACACCTTC	CASSQGQAVYGYTF
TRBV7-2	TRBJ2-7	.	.	TGTGCCAGCAGCTCGCCGACCGGGGGAAATAACGAGCAGTACTTC	CASSSPTGGNNEQYF
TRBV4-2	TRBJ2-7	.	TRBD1	TGTGCCAGCAGCCACCCGGGACAGGGGGCTTACGAGCAGTACTTC	CASSHPGQGAYEQYF
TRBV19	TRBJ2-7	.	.	TGTGCCAGTAGTAGGCCCGACTACGAGCAGTACTTC	CASSRPDYEQYF
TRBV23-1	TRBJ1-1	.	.	TGCGCCAGCAGTCATCCAACAGGGTGCTCGGTGAACACTGAAGCTTTCTTT	CASSHPTGCSVNTEAFF
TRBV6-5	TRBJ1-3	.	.	TGTGCCAGCAGTTACTCGGGGGCCTCTGGAAACACCATATATTTT	CASSYSGASGNTIYF
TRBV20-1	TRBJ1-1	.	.	TGCAGTGCTAAGCGAGACGCTGAAGCTTTCTTT	CSAKRDAEAFF
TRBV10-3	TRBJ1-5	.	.	TGTGCCATCAGTAACCAGGGTGGTCAGCCCCAGCATTTT	CAISNQGGQPQHF
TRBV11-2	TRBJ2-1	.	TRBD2	TGTGCCAGCAGCTTTACTAGCGGGAGGGGTCGCAATGAGCAGTTCTTC	CASSFTSGRGRNEQFF
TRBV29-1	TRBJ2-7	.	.	TGCAGCGTCACCGTGACAGGCCCCGGGGAGCAGTACTTC	CSVTVTGPGEQYF
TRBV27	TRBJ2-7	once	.	TGTGCCAGCAGTTTGAGGGCCTACTACGAGCAGTACTTC	CASSLRAYYEQYF
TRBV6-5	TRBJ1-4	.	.	TGTGCCAGCAAGAGCCGGGAAACTAATGAAAAACTGTTTTTT	CASKSRETNEKLFF
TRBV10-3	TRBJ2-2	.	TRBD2	TGTGCCATCAGTGAGTCCGGGACTAGCAACACCGGGGAGCTGTTTTTT	CAISESGTSNTGELFF